A single sample is the source of the 9 T cell receptor beta chains below, sequenced in a study of vaccination effects on CD4 cells after COVID-19. The table came from immunoSEQ multiplex PCR; TCRdb's copy has only in-frame clones and leaves some out. The sample lists fewer than 55,000 clones; over 65% were seen once. At the end of 9 to 11 days of culture, CD4+ T cells were isolated. Between March and December 2020, the person had a SARS-CoV-2 infection that PCR confirmed. All study participants received two doses of BNT162b2 or mRNA-1273 vaccine. Antigen specificity for these receptors is unknown. Sequencing was performed on CD4+ T cells from PBMCs cultured without peptide, taken after COVID-19 vaccination. The receptors derive from a human donor who had a prior SARS-CoV-2 infection.

This sequence joins TRBV7-3 and TRBJ2-1; D is perhaps TRBD1 (5 bases). Deletions cut 2 bases from V and 7 bases from J, with 12 bases between. The CDR3 sequence is 14 residues long. CDR1 and CDR2 from the germline V gene are SGHTA and FQGTGA. This CDR3 is CASSLRARANEQFF. CDR3 coding DNA: TGTGCCAGCAGCTTACGTGCCAGGGCAAATGAGCAGTTCTTC.

The chain couples TRBV18 to TRBJ2-5, with 14 positions matching TRBD2. V shed 3 bases and J 2 bases; nucleotides not matched to a gene: 2. The CDR3 contains 16 residues. Germline V gene lookup returns CDR1 KGHSH and CDR2 LQKENI. CDR3 in DNA: TGTGCCAGCTCACCGAGGACTAGCGGGGGGCAAGAGACCCAGTACTTC. Amino acids: CASSPRTSGGQETQYF. Filled out from reference TRBV18 and TRBJ2-5, the complete variable domain reads NAGVMQNPRHLVRRRGQEARLRCSPMKGHSHVYWYRQLPEEGLKFMVYLQKENIIDESGMPKERFSAEFPKEGPSILRIQQVVRGDSAAYFCASSPRTSGGQETQYFGPGTRLLVL.

This clone was seen more than once but under ten times. The chain joins TRBV2 to TRBJ1-2; 8 bases agree with TRBD1. The germline V gene has CDR1 SNHLY and CDR2 FYNNEI. Trimming cost V 6 bases and J 7 bases; bases outside gene matches: 7. The CDR3 is 13 residues long. As DNA, the CDR3 is TGTGCCAGCAGGCCGCCCAGGGGGCTTGGCTACACCTTC. This gives the protein CASRPPRGLGYTF.

V and J are TRBV6-2 or TRBV6-3 and TRBJ2-5, with 11 bases that match TRBD2. V shed 2 bases and J 0 bases; nucleotides not matched to a gene: 5. Germline CDR1 reads MNHEY; CDR2 reads SVGEGT. This CDR3 contains 17 residues. This CDR3 is CASSYRLAGMYQETQYF. The CDR3 DNA reads TGTGCCAGCAGTTACCGACTAGCGGGGATGTACCAAGAGACCCAGTACTTC.

J is TRBJ2-2 and V is TRBV11-3; possibly TRBD2 for D (6 bases). V dropped 5 bases and J dropped 4 bases, with 20 bases sitting between them. The CDR3 is made up of 17 amino acids. Germline V lookup: CDR1 SGHNT, CDR2 YENEEA. The CDR3 is CASSPLLRLGGTGELFF. CDR3 nucleotide sequence: TGTGCCAGCAGCCCCCTGCTCAGACTAGGTGGCACCGGGGAGCTGTTTTTT. Combining the CDR3 with reference TRBV11-3 and TRBJ2-2 gives the whole variable domain EAGVVQSPRYKIIEKKQPVAFWCNPISGHNTLYWYLQNLGQGPELLIRYENEEAVDDSQLPKDRFSAERLKGVDSTLKIQPAELGDSAVYLCASSPLLRLGGTGELFFGEGSRLTVL.

J is TRBJ1-5 and V is TRBV3-1 (or the pseudogene TRBV3-2), with unresolved D. V lost 6 bases and J lost 7, with 13 bases in between. This CDR3 region has 13 residues. CDR1 and CDR2 from the germline V gene are LGHDT and YNNKEL (reference sequence). For the CDR3, the DNA is TGTGCCAGCAGTCCGAATAGGGTACAGCCCCAGCATTTT. Encoded protein: CASSPNRVQPQHF.

The chain links TRBV5-1 to TRBJ1-3; D remains unclear. Germline V gene sequence: CDR1 SGHRS, CDR2 YFSETQ. Trimming stripped 0 bases from V and 2 bases from J, with 15 bases between. The CDR3 is made up of 17 amino acids. CDR3 residues: CASSLGSGPGTGNTIYF. The CDR3 region has the DNA TGCGCCAGCAGCTTGGGTTCGGGCCCCGGGACTGGAAACACCATATATTTT.

This chain joins TRBV7-2 and TRBJ2-2, with 7 bases identical to TRBD2. The CDR3 runs to 18 residues. The V gene's germline CDR1 is SGHTA and CDR2 FQGNSA. The junction had 12 bases not matched to a gene; V was cut back by 5 bases and J by 0 bases. CDR3 DNA: TGTGCCAGCAGCCATCTTGATACGGGGAGGGCGAACACCGGGGAGCTGTTTTTT. This translates into CASSHLDTGRANTGELFF.

The chain couples TRBV4-1 to TRBJ2-5; D remains ambiguous. Germline V gene lookup returns CDR1 MGHRA and CDR2 YSYEKL. The CDR3 contains 16 residues. The V and J ends lost 0 bases and 5 bases respectively, with 16 bases between them. The CDR3 coding sequence is TGCGCCAGCAGCCAAGACCAGGCGTGGGGTACCGAGACCCAGTACTTC. Translated: CASSQDQAWGTETQYF.